This T cell receptor beta chain stems from a study of cytomegalovirus exposure and HLA in healthy donors. Study at large: Early released data had 65 million to 100 million unique TCRs, all coming from HLA-typed donors. Whole-study results and caveats: In a later analysis, CMV-associated beta chains were mostly HLA-associated, it appeared.

This CDR3 region has 15 residues. Trimming shortened V by 6 bases and J by 1 base, and 13 bases separated the two germline ends. Germline CDR1 is KGHSH and CDR2 is LQKENI. 13 Jbeta primers and 60 Vbeta primers were used for the PCR. Method: immunoSEQ multiplex PCR; TCRdb's copy keeps in-frame clones and lacks some. The repertoire consists of 60,000 to 70,000 clones, with around four fifths occurring once and the leading ten covering about 4.8%. Comments on this clone: Antigen: not known.

The sequence came from a male donor in good health and CMV-seropositive. The source material was PBMCs. This sequence joins TRBV18 and TRBJ2-1, with D possibly matching TRBD2 (6 bases). DNA for the CDR3: TGTGCCAGCTCGGAGGGACGGACATCCTACAATGAGCAGTTCTTC. Translated, it gives CASSEGRTSYNEQFF.